This TCR beta chain appears in the sequencing data of a study of blood T cell repertoires in COVID-19. Using immunoSEQ multiplex PCR, the repertoire was profiled, and TCRdb retains in-frame clones only, with some absent. The sample consists of 250,000 to 300,000 clones, over 80% of them appearing once. The CDR3 totals 14 residues. The ends lost 10 bases at V and 1 base at J; junction bases unmatched: 9. Germline V gene lookup returns CDR1 MNHEY and CDR2 SVGAGI. Sequencing was performed on peripheral blood. This TCR derives from a man aged 55 to 70 who had recovered from COVID-19. The chain carries TRBV6-5 and TRBJ1-1; TRBD1 aligns across 7 bases. CDR3 DNA sequence: TGTGCCAACACGCCTGGGACAGCGAACACTGAAGCTTTCTTT. This sequence encodes CANTPGTANTEAFF.